The 6 T cell receptor beta chains in this list originate from one sample, sequenced in a study of cytomegalovirus exposure and HLA in healthy donors. Primers for the PCR totalled 60 Vbeta and 13 Jbeta. Sequenced by immunoSEQ multiplex PCR; TCRdb stores in-frame clones only, minus some. The table records more than 110,000 clones, around 83% of them present only once. Sequenced: PBMCs. Source of these receptors: a male donor in good health and CMV-seropositive.

This chain links TRBV7-6 with TRBJ1-4, with D perhaps TRBD1 (6 bases). The CDR3 contains 17 residues. Germline lookup yields CDR1 SGHVS and CDR2 FNYEAQ. V lost 3 bases and J lost 0, with 14 bases in between. The CDR3 sequence: CASSLDPGTSTNEKLFF. The CDR3 nucleotides read TGTGCCAGCAGCTTGGATCCCGGGACATCAACTAATGAAAAACTGTTTTTT.

This chain joins TRBV5-1 and TRBJ2-2; D is unclear. V lost 0 bases and J 1 base, leaving 7 bases between the germline ends. The V gene's germline CDR1 is SGHRS and CDR2 YFSETQ. This CDR3 has 15 amino acids. The CDR3 nucleotides read TGCGCCAGCAGCTTGGGTTTCCAGAACACCGGGGAGCTGTTTTTT. Translating gives CASSLGFQNTGELFF.

The V call is TRBV11-3, the J call TRBJ2-5; TRBD1 matches at 7 bases. Per the germline V gene, CDR1 is SGHNT and CDR2 is YENEEA. V lost 5 bases to trimming and J lost 3 bases; unmatched junction nucleotides: 3. This CDR3 comprises 13 residues. CDR3 sequence: CASSMDRKETQYF. The CDR3 nucleotides read TGTGCCAGCAGCATGGACAGGAAAGAGACCCAGTACTTC.

This clone appeared a single time. This sequence joins TRBV4-1 and TRBJ1-2, with TRBD1 identical over 7 bases. Germline CDR1 and CDR2: MGHRA and YSYEKL. Trimming cost V 3 bases and J 1 base; bases outside gene matches: 11. The CDR3 covers 17 residues. The CDR3 reads CASSHRGGTVVNYGYTF. Here the CDR3 DNA reads TGCGCCAGCAGCCACCGAGGAGGGACAGTCGTTAACTATGGCTACACCTTC.

The chain recombines TRBV4-1 with TRBJ1-1; no firm D call. The CDR3 consists of 17 residues. Trimming took 4 bases from V and 0 from J, leaving 18 bases between them. From germline, CDR1 is MGHRA and CDR2 YSYEKL. This CDR3 reads CASSLGSGLGMNTEAFF. The CDR3 region has the DNA TGCGCCAGCAGCCTAGGGAGCGGACTAGGTATGAACACTGAAGCTTTCTTT.

The sample holds a few counts of this clone. The rearrangement uses TRBV7-8 and TRBJ1-1; tentative D call: TRBD1 (5 bases). Trimming took 10 bases from V and 1 from J, leaving 16 bases between them. Germline assignment: CDR1 SGHVS and CDR2 FQNEAQ. This CDR3 is 14 amino acids long. CDR3 residues: CATRGGRGNTEAFF. CDR3 DNA sequence: TGTGCCACCCGGGGGGGAAGAGGGAACACTGAAGCTTTCTTT.